This T cell receptor beta chain derives from a study of blood T cell repertoires in COVID-19. Study details: T cells, B-cell-depleted T cells, or PBMCs provided the cDNA or gDNA that served as material.

The CDR3 spans 16 residues. From germline, CDR1 is SGDLS and CDR2 YYNGEE. V was trimmed by 0 bases and J by 0 bases, leaving 9 bases between them. The method was immunoSEQ multiplex PCR; TCRdb's version includes in-frame clones alone and lacks a portion of them. The repertoire holds 60,000 to 85,000 clones, with 70% to 90% as singletons. Sequenced: peripheral blood. This rearrangement joins TRBV9 to TRBJ2-2; D is unclear. This TCR derives from a man aged 50-59 years with active COVID-19. The CDR3 loop is CASSVVRSANTGELFF. The CDR3 region has the DNA TGTGCCAGCAGCGTAGTGCGATCCGCGAACACCGGGGAGCTGTTTTTT.